This TCR beta chain was recovered during a study of CD8 T cells in ankylosing spondylitis (dated by TCRdb to about 2017). Broadly, across the study: The study profiled T cell receptor beta repertoires in healthy donors and ankylosing spondylitis patients to find disease-linked TCR variants. The full study cohort comprised roughly 24 ankylosing spondylitis patients and some 100 healthy donors. Peripheral blood was sampled, and synovial fluid was additionally collected from ankylosing spondylitis patients. Paper-wide results and their limitations: The disease-linked clones were reported to be significantly enriched in matched synovial fluid samples from ankylosing spondylitis patients. Some TCR beta motif variants had previously been reported in synovial fluid and blood of reactive arthritis patients, which suggested common disease-initiation mechanisms. The disease-linked clones showed a CD8+ phenotype and occurred at relatively low frequencies in peripheral blood. Blood from ankylosing spondylitis patients appeared to be characterized by a TCR beta motif made up of under ten highly homologous amino acid variants.

This clonotype was observed a few times. What antigen it recognizes has not been identified. Nothing much larger sits one base from this clone, and base qualities are not available. The instrument given in TCRdb is Illumina HiSeq 2500. TCR beta libraries were prepared by quantitative 5'-RACE with molecular barcodes. The authors' pipeline ran thus. A new computational method based on a probabilistic model of VDJ rearrangement was used to identify disease-linked TCR variants. TCRdb's own reprocessing of the public reads used fastp at Q25 and MiXCR and kept productive beta chains. Each record represents a unique CDR3 protein, reported with the most common genes and DNA among its rows. It is TCRdb's table, rather than the study itself, that gives the V and J calls and clone size. The sample table records around 890,000 distinct CDR3 sequences; 10% to 15% of these occur just once. The ten top clones hold roughly 0.51% of the sample.

From cysteine to phenylalanine, the CDR3 is 15 amino acids long. Only the CDR3 DNA is retained, 45 bases long and in frame from the first base. Via the germline V gene (reference sequence), CDR1 is DFQATT and CDR2 SNEGSKA. Trimming at the junction amounts to 0 bases on V and 0 bases on J, and the germline ends lie 8 bases apart. The chain links TRBV20-1 with TRBJ1-4; TRBD1 is perhaps the D gene, given 6 matching bases. The TCR comes from a male donor with ankylosing spondylitis. The sample consisted of blood, either unsorted or a sorted T cell fraction (not recorded which). The nucleotide sequence reads TGCAGTGCTAGAGAGGCAGGGGCAACTAATGAAAAACTGTTTTTT. Its coded protein is CSAREAGATNEKLFF.